Following are 19 T cell receptor beta chains from one sample sequenced in a study of OX40 agonist ivuxolimab in advanced cancers. Sequencing used immunoSEQ multiplex PCR; TCRdb keeps in-frame clones, though not all of them. The data contain over 65,000 clones, around 84% of them seen just once; the ten biggest clones take up less than 0.9%. The source was CD4+ or CD8+ T cells sorted from blood, collected in a trial of the OX40 agonist ivuxolimab. These receptors were collected from an adult with an advanced solid tumor such as melanoma, head and neck, liver or kidney cancer.

The gene calls are TRBV15 and TRBJ2-1; TRBD1 is a possible D gene (5 bases). Germline lookup yields CDR1 LNHNV and CDR2 YYDKDF (reference sequence). This CDR3 is 14 amino acids long. V was trimmed by 0 bases and J by 8 bases, leaving 11 bases between them. The CDR3 is CATSREAGWDEQFF. The CDR3 DNA sequence: TGTGCCACCAGCAGAGAGGCAGGGTGGGATGAGCAGTTCTTC.

The chain combines TRBV4-3 with TRBJ2-2, with 7 nucleotides matching TRBD2. There are 17 residues in the CDR3. Germline CDR1 reads LGHNA; CDR2 reads YSLEER. V dropped 1 base and J dropped 6; count of bases not matched to a gene: 11. The CDR3 spells CASSQAGGRIRAGELFF. CDR3 DNA sequence: TGCGCCAGCAGCCAAGCGGGAGGCCGGATTAGAGCCGGGGAGCTGTTTTTT.

J is TRBJ1-1 and V is TRBV7-9; D is unclear. The CDR3 contains 11 residues. Between the trimmed V and J ends, which lost 4 bases and 7 bases, there was a span of 7 bases. Germline CDR1 SEHNR, CDR2 FQNEAQ (reference sequence). DNA of the CDR3: TGTGCCAGCAGCTCTTGGGATGAAGCTTTCTTT. It codes for CASSSWDEAFF.

This clone was counted a single time. The rearrangement joins TRBV7-2 to TRBJ2-1; D might be TRBD2 (5 bases). Germline CDR1 SGHTA, CDR2 FQGNSA. This CDR3 is 14 amino acids long. Trimming took off 1 base at V and 8 bases at J, with 12 bases between the two ends. The CDR3 sequence: CASSLVSARDEQFF. CDR3 coding DNA: TGTGCCAGCAGCTTAGTCTCGGCGAGGGATGAGCAGTTCTTC.

The chain uses TRBV19 and TRBJ1-2, with 8 positions matching TRBD1. This CDR3 has 14 residues. Per the germline V gene, CDR1 is LNHDA and CDR2 is SQIVND (reference sequence). With 4 bases clipped from V and 7 bases from J, the junction kept 8 bases outside the gene matches. CDR3 in amino acids: CASSTTGAGGGYTF. The CDR3 region has the DNA TGTGCCAGTAGTACGACAGGGGCGGGAGGTGGCTACACCTTC. The variable domain in full, with the rest retrieved from reference TRBV19 and TRBJ1-2, is DGGITQSPKYLFRKEGQNVTLSCEQNLNHDAMYWYRQDPGQGLRLIYYSQIVNDFQKGDIAEGYSVSREKKESFPLTVTSAQKNPTAFYLCASSTTGAGGGYTFGSGTRLTVV.

The genes are TRBV11-2 and TRBJ1-2; the match to TRBD1 covers 9 bases. The CDR3 length is 13 residues. The germline V gene encodes CDR1 SGHAT and CDR2 FQNNGV. Unmatched junction bases numbered 5, after V lost 5 bases and J lost 7 bases. The CDR3 DNA is TGTGCCAGCAGCCCGACAGGGGGATCTGGCTACACCTTC. This encodes CASSPTGGSGYTF.

This clone was found a few times. This chain links TRBV19 with TRBJ2-1; 13 bases match TRBD2. CDR1 is LNHDA and CDR2 is SQIVND in the germline V gene (reference sequence). This CDR3 has 17 residues. Trimming cost V 5 bases and J 3 bases; bases outside gene matches: 7. This chain's CDR3 is CASSVLTSGGLYNEQFF. The CDR3 DNA reads TGTGCCAGTAGTGTATTGACTAGCGGGGGGCTCTACAATGAGCAGTTCTTC.

This clone has only a few counts. The chain employs TRBV5-4 and TRBJ2-1; 11 bases are a match to TRBD2. J lost 12 bases, V lost 4 bases, and 9 bases had no gene match. The CDR3 is made up of 14 amino acids. Germline CDR1 SGHNT, CDR2 YYREEE (reference sequence). The CDR3 is CASSPDGTSGSQFF. The DNA for the CDR3 is TGTGCCAGCAGCCCGGACGGGACTAGCGGTTCGCAGTTCTTC.

This chain uses TRBV6-1 with TRBJ2-1; 9 bases are a match to TRBD1. The trim removed 2 bases at V and 8 bases at J, leaving 4 bases unmatched. The CDR3 runs 14 residues. Per the germline V gene, CDR1 is MNHNS and CDR2 is SASEGT. Written as DNA, the CDR3 is TGTGCCAGCAGTGAAAACAGGGGGCCGTATGAGCAGTTCTTC. This gives the protein CASSENRGPYEQFF.

The chain recombines TRBV5-1 with TRBJ2-1; 14 bases map to TRBD2. Germline V gene data show CDR1 as SGHRS and CDR2 as YFSETQ. The J segment lost 6 bases and the V segment lost 3 bases, leaving 5 bases of the junction unmatched. This CDR3 is 16 amino acids long. CDR3 bases: TGCGCCAGCAGCTCTGAGACTAGCGGGAGGGTCAATGAGCAGTTCTTC. The encoded protein is CASSSETSGRVNEQFF.

The chain carries TRBV6-5 and TRBJ1-1, with 7 bases lining up with TRBD1. Germline V gives CDR1 MNHEY, CDR2 SVGAGI. This CDR3 has 13 amino acids. V dropped 5 bases and J dropped 6; count of bases not matched to a gene: 6. CDR3 protein: CASSKTGTPEAFF. Written as DNA, the CDR3 is TGTGCCAGCAGTAAGACAGGGACCCCTGAAGCTTTCTTT.

The rearrangement uses TRBV27 and TRBJ2-5; D is unresolved. V lost 0 bases, J lost 2 bases, and 10 bases lay in between. There are 15 residues in the CDR3. Germline-derived CDR1 and CDR2 are MNHEY and SMNVEV (reference sequence). The DNA of the CDR3 is TGTGCCAGCAGTTTATCGGTACAGTTTCAAGAGACCCAGTACTTC. Protein product: CASSLSVQFQETQYF.

This clone has only a few counts. V is TRBV28 and J is TRBJ2-7; 7 bases are shared with TRBD1. This CDR3 has 14 residues. The V gene's germline CDR1 is MDHEN and CDR2 SYDVKM. V was clipped by 6 bases and J by 5 bases; unmatched bases: 10. CDR3 sequence (DNA): TGTGCCAGCAGCCCGCCCAGGGGGATCCACGAGCAGTACTTC. The encoded protein is CASSPPRGIHEQYF.

The chain carries TRBV18 and TRBJ1-1; perhaps TRBD1 as D (5 bases). The CDR3 runs 17 residues. Deletions cut 2 bases from V and 1 base from J, with 17 bases between. Germline V gives CDR1 KGHSH, CDR2 LQKENI. CDR3 region: CASSPTLRGVSNTEAFF. The CDR3 DNA follows: TGTGCCAGCTCACCAACCCTTAGAGGGGTTTCGAACACTGAAGCTTTCTTT.

The gene calls are TRBV6-1 and TRBJ2-2; 7 bases are shared with TRBD1. The CDR3 contains 14 residues. Germline V gene sequence: CDR1 MNHNS, CDR2 SASEGT. After removal of 7 bases from V and 5 bases from J, the junction contained 7 bases not matched to a gene. The CDR3 DNA reads TGTGCCAGCATTTGGGGGACAGAAACCGGGGAGCTGTTTTTT. Amino acid sequence: CASIWGTETGELFF.

This sequence joins TRBV5-1 and TRBJ1-2; unclear D gene. The V end lost 0 bases, the J end lost 8 bases, and 17 bases lay between the germline ends. CDR3 size: 15 residues. Germline values: CDR1 SGHRS, CDR2 YFSETQ. This chain's CDR3 is CASSLVTDGAKGYTF. The CDR3 DNA follows: TGCGCCAGCAGCTTGGTGACGGACGGAGCAAAGGGCTACACCTTC.

The V and J genes are TRBV28 and TRBJ2-7; D might be TRBD2 (5 bases). V was clipped by 8 bases and J by 4 bases, with 12 bases between them. This CDR3 contains 12 residues. The germline V gene has CDR1 MDHEN and CDR2 SYDVKM. CDR3 amino acids: CASRGSRYEQYF. The DNA for the CDR3 is TGTGCCAGCCGAGGGAGTCGGTACGAGCAGTACTTC.

This clone was detected once. V is TRBV28 and J is TRBJ1-1; TRBD1 aligns across 9 bases. This CDR3 spans 15 amino acids. Germline V gene lookup returns CDR1 MDHEN and CDR2 SYDVKM. J was trimmed by 6 bases and V by 5 bases; bases with no gene match: 10. The CDR3: CASSHPGQGTPEAFF. The CDR3 bases are TGTGCCAGCAGTCATCCGGGACAGGGTACCCCTGAAGCTTTCTTT.

The chain carries TRBV5-8 and TRBJ2-5, with 9 bases matching TRBD1. With 4 bases clipped from V and 13 bases from J, the junction kept 20 bases outside the gene matches. The CDR3 is made up of 16 amino acids. Germline V gives CDR1 SGHTS, CDR2 YDEGEE. The CDR3 sequence: CASSHHRGTGRARWYF. Written as DNA, the CDR3 is TGTGCCAGCAGCCACCACAGGGGGACAGGGCGCGCTAGGTGGTACTTC.